The present TCR beta chain was sequenced within a study of metastatic and nonmetastatic thyroid tumors. Turning to the study itself: Repertoires of blood and of tissue (tumor or nodule) from malignant and benign thyroid patients were compared. Study findings and constraints: Patients with malignant thyroid tumors reportedly had significantly higher TCR beta diversity than those with benign nodules, in blood and tumor.

No patient received treatment before thyroid surgery. Comments on this clone: What it binds is not known. A read error may account for a junction end that differs from germline.

The CDR3 is 13 amino acids. Germline CDR1 SSHAT, CDR2 FNYEAQ (reference sequence). In the study's own analysis: A papillary thyroid cancer distant-metastasis classifier was built from CDR3 differences across clinicopathological groups. TCRdb re-clonotyped the PCR reads through MiXCR. The V and J calls and clone size are TCRdb's, not the authors'. Here the sample spans some 8,000 clones, 23% being singletons. Specimen: tumor tissue. The chain recombines TRBV7-7 with TRBJ1-4; D is uncertain. The sequence was collected from a female donor with papillary thyroid cancer or a benign thyroid nodule (not recorded which). Some clones in this sample may be carry-over from other donors' samples. The CDR3: CASSQIAGEKLFF. The DNA for the CDR3 is TGTGCTAGCAGCCAGATTGCTGGTGAAAAACTGTTTTTT.